Listed here is a single T cell receptor beta chain. The antigen is unknown. Though nominally healthy at sampling, donors likely had unrecorded immune exposures. The data are from a study of cytomegalovirus exposure and HLA in healthy donors. General study findings and limits: Looking again later, the authors saw that most CMV-associated TCR beta chains seemed HLA-restricted.

This PCR relied on a set of 60 Vbeta primers and 13 Jbeta primers. Measured with immunoSEQ multiplex PCR; TCRdb has only the in-frame clones, and not every one. Of roughly 150,000 clones listed, about 80% were seen once; the top ten hold less than 10%. Sequencing input: PBMCs. The receptor's source is a young man in good health and CMV-seropositive.

Here the CDR3 reads CASSIGFGTLKYEQYF. The DNA of the CDR3 is TGTGCCAGTAGTATCGGGTTTGGGACACTTAAATACGAGCAGTACTTC. The rearrangement uses TRBV19 and TRBJ2-7; TRBD1 might be the D (6 bases). The V end lost 3 bases, the J end lost 4 bases, and 19 bases lay between the germline ends. The CDR3 is made up of 16 amino acids. Germline assignment: CDR1 LNHDA and CDR2 SQIVND (reference sequence). Full variable domain (rest looked up from reference TRBV19 and TRBJ2-7): DGGITQSPKYLFRKEGQNVTLSCEQNLNHDAMYWYRQDPGQGLRLIYYSQIVNDFQKGDIAEGYSVSREKKESFPLTVTSAQKNPTAFYLCASSIGFGTLKYEQYFGPGTRLTVT.